Given below is one T cell receptor (beta chain) in context. Antigen specificity is unknown. This specimen comes from a study of cytomegalovirus exposure and HLA in healthy donors. Study-wide context: There were over 350 genotyped donors. Of these, about 86% fell in the genetic ancestry cluster associated with self-reported Caucasian donors.

Germline CDR1 reads MDHEN; CDR2 reads SYDVKM. The CDR3 length is 12 residues. It was with 60 Vbeta and 13 Jbeta primers that the PCR ran. Here immunoSEQ multiplex PCR was the method, and the copy in TCRdb shows in-frame clones only, minus some. The sample has 200,000 to 250,000 clones, roughly 85% seen once. Study results and limitations: Presence/absence comparisons presumed near-even sequencing depth among donors. Most likely, a cluster of highly shared sequence variants arose as a sequencing artifact.

This TCR derives from a man aged 18 to 30 in good health and CMV-seronegative. V gene TRBV28 combines with J gene TRBJ2-5; D remains unclear. The last part of the DNA fits TRBJ2-7 better; the J call may be wrong. What was sequenced was PBMCs. The CDR3 DNA reads as TGTGCCAGCAGTTTATTAACTTACGAGCAGTACTTC. This sequence encodes CASSLLTYEQYF.